The 19 T cell receptor beta chains reported below all come from one sample, sequenced in a study of T cells in Graves' hyperthyroidism and ophthalmopathy (dated by TCRdb to between 2017 and 2020). The method behind the library was multiplex PCR. The instrument given in TCRdb is Illumina HiSeq 2000. The TCR beta CDR3 regions were amplified from RNA transcripts. The TCR CDR3 was subjected to a first round of RT-PCR using the HTBI primer set and the Qiagen OneStep RT-PCR kit. In TCRdb, the public reads were trimmed at Q25 with fastp and aligned with MiXCR, with productive beta chains retained. Rows matching on CDR3 protein sequence are summarized as one entry with the most common DNA and genes. The sample records under 350,000 distinct CDR3 sequences, more than 15% of which are singletons. Of the sample, around 57% falls within the top ten clones. Sequenced material: blood. Receptors originate from an older woman with Graves' ophthalmopathy.

This clonotype was detected ten times or more. The chain carries TRBV7-2 and TRBJ2-1, with 10 nucleotides matching TRBD1. With 5 bases clipped from V and 4 bases from J, the junction kept 5 bases outside the gene matches. CDR3 length equals 15 residues. Per germline, CDR1 SGHTA and CDR2 FQGNSA. As DNA, the CDR3 is TGTGCCAGCAGCCGCGGACAGGGGGGGTACAATGAGCAGTTCTTC. Translation: CASSRGQGGYNEQFF.

The table lists this clonotype with many counts. The V gene is TRBV9, the J gene TRBJ2-1; D uncertain. The CDR3 extends over 14 amino acids. Trimming left V 3 bases short and J 9 bases short, with 16 bases between. Germline V CDR1 and CDR2: SGDLS, YYNGEE. The CDR3: CASSEALASGEQFF. The DNA for the CDR3 is TGTGCCAGCAGCGAGGCACTCGCCTCGGGTGAGCAGTTCTTC.

The chain carries TRBV5-1 and TRBJ2-1; TRBD2 matches at 7 bases. From germline, CDR1 is SGHRS and CDR2 YFSETQ. The CDR3 extends over 15 amino acids. Unmatched junction bases numbered 4, after V lost 2 bases and J lost 2 bases. The CDR3, as DNA: TGCGCCAGCAGCTTTAGCGGGTTAACCTACAATGAGCAGTTCTTC. Translation: CASSFSGLTYNEQFF.

The CDR3 spells CSASLDRATEAFF. The CDR3 bases are TGCAGTGCTAGCCTGGACAGGGCCACTGAAGCTTTCTTT. The chain carries TRBV20-1 and TRBJ1-1; TRBD1 aligns across 8 bases. Germline CDR1 and CDR2: DFQATT and SNEGSKA (reference sequence). This CDR3 contains 13 residues. V shed 3 bases, J shed 4 bases, and the junction held 4 bases outside the gene matches.

This clonotype came up once. The genes are TRBV5-4 and TRBJ2-1, with D perhaps assigned TRBD1 or TRBD2 (6 bases each). The CDR3 has 18 amino acids. The V end was cut by 0 bases, the J end by 5 bases, with 21 bases between. Germline V lookup: CDR1 SGHNT, CDR2 YYREEE (reference sequence). CDR3 DNA sequence: TGTGCCAGCAGCTTGGGGTTGAAAGTAGGGGGGCTTAACAATGAGCAGTTCTTC. Encoded protein: CASSLGLKVGGLNNEQFF.

The gene calls are TRBV4-3 and TRBJ2-3; D unclear. This CDR3 is built from 14 residues. Trimming took off 0 bases at V and 2 bases at J, with 6 bases between the two ends. CDR1 LGHNA and CDR2 YSLEER come from the germline V gene. The chain's CDR3 is CASSQDWFTDTQYF. In DNA form, the CDR3 reads TGCGCCAGCAGCCAAGATTGGTTCACAGATACGCAGTATTTT.

The chain uses TRBV29-1 and TRBJ1-1; TRBD1 might be the D (6 bases). The CDR3 contains 12 residues. The germline gives CDR1 SQVTM, CDR2 ANQGSEA. Trimming shortened V by 6 bases and J by 10 bases, and 18 bases separated the two germline ends. CDR3 coding DNA: TGCAGCGTCCGAGTACAGGGAGCGGCAGCTTTCTTT. The encoded protein is CSVRVQGAAAFF.

This clonotype was picked up many times. The chain joins TRBV27 to TRBJ2-1; D is ambiguous. Looked up from germline, CDR1 is MNHEY and CDR2 is SMNVEV (reference sequence). This CDR3 comprises 12 residues. The ends were cut back, 4 bases at V and 7 bases at J, with 8 bases in the middle. This CDR3 reads CASSSTGNEQFF. In DNA form, the CDR3 reads TGTGCCAGCAGTTCCACCGGGAATGAGCAGTTCTTC.

This clonotype was counted at least ten times. The chain joins TRBV5-1 to TRBJ1-2; no firm D call. Trimming removed 4 bases from V and 4 bases from J, with 17 bases in between. The CDR3 contains 15 residues. Germline V gene sequence: CDR1 SGHRS, CDR2 YFSETQ. The CDR3 region has the DNA TGCGCCAGCAGCCCGGACCCCACGCGGGGCTATGGCTACACCTTC. Encoded protein: CASSPDPTRGYGYTF.

This clonotype was picked up many times. The chain recombines TRBV3-1 with TRBJ2-2; D remains unclear. The CDR3 spans 14 residues. The germline CDR1 and CDR2 sequences are LGHDT and YNNKEL (reference sequence). The V end lost 4 bases, the J end lost 6 bases, and 12 bases lay between the germline ends. The CDR3 is CASSLSGVPGELFF. DNA of the CDR3: TGTGCCAGCAGCCTATCTGGGGTGCCCGGGGAGCTGTTTTTT.

This chain connects TRBV10-1 to TRBJ1-4; D is unclear. Germline V lookup: CDR1 WNHNN, CDR2 SYGVQD (reference sequence). Trimming pared 4 bases from V and 5 bases from J, leaving 8 bases between. This CDR3 contains 13 residues. CDR3 nucleotides: TGCGCCAGCAGTGCTACGGGGAATGAAAAACTGTTTTTT. Translation gives CASSATGNEKLFF.

In regard to this clonotype: Being one base from a much bigger clone, this may be a read error. J is TRBJ2-1 and V is TRBV27; 7 bases line up with TRBD1. The CDR3 totals 15 residues. The germline gives CDR1 MNHEY, CDR2 SMNVEV (reference sequence). DNA of the CDR3: TGTGCCAGCAGTTTATCGACACAGGGGCAGGGTGAGCAGCTCTTC. It yields the protein CASSLSTQGQGEQLF.

This clonotype occurred many times. The V and J genes are TRBV7-9 and TRBJ2-3; D gene unclear. The germline V gene encodes CDR1 SEHNR and CDR2 FQNEAQ (reference sequence). This CDR3 is built from 16 residues. V was shortened by 6 bases and J by 2 bases, with 18 bases between the two germline ends. In DNA, the CDR3 is TGTGCCAGCAGGCCCCCCTCGTCGGCCCTCACAGATACGCAGTATTTT. Protein sequence: CASRPPSSALTDTQYF.

The chain joins TRBV5-5 to TRBJ2-3, with 8 bases aligning to TRBD2. V gave up 4 bases and J gave up 3 bases; unmatched junction bases: 10. The V gene's germline CDR1 is SGHKS and CDR2 YYEKEE (reference sequence). The CDR3 is made up of 16 amino acids. CDR3 residues: CASSLRAGGGTDTQYF. The CDR3 DNA sequence: TGTGCCAGCAGCCTCAGGGCGGGGGGAGGGACAGATACGCAGTATTTT.

This clonotype occurred a few times. The J gene is TRBJ1-5, the V gene TRBV4-1, with 8 bases matching TRBD1. The CDR3 has 17 amino acids. J lost 0 bases, V lost 3 bases, and 7 bases had no gene match. Germline V gene data show CDR1 as MGHRA and CDR2 as YSYEKL. CDR3 DNA: TGCGCCAGCAGCCAGGTCACAGGGGGGGGTAGCAATCAGCCCCAGCATTTT. Its translation is CASSQVTGGGSNQPQHF.

This clonotype was counted at least ten times. V gene TRBV12-3 or TRBV12-4 combines with J gene TRBJ2-5; D ambiguous. Deletions cut 6 bases from V and 1 base from J, with 18 bases between. The CDR3 extends over 16 amino acids. CDR3 sequence: CASSPHLTSSQETQYF. DNA for the CDR3: TGTGCCAGCAGCCCCCATCTAACTTCCAGCCAAGAGACCCAGTACTTC.

The V gene is TRBV6-1, the J gene TRBJ2-5; TRBD2 might be the D (5 bases). CDR1 is MNHNS, CDR2 SASEGT, per germline. CDR3 length: 15 amino acids. With 5 bases removed from V and 4 bases from J, the gap between germline ends came to 17 bases. The CDR3 DNA is TGTGCCAGCAGTACCCAAGCGGTCGGTAGAGAGACCCAGTACTTC. This codes for CASSTQAVGRETQYF.

The sample holds a few counts of this clonotype. The chain has TRBV7-2 and TRBJ1-1; D not certain. The CDR3 is 13 residues long. Germline V gene sequence: CDR1 SGHTA, CDR2 FQGNSA. With 4 bases removed from V and 7 bases from J, the gap between germline ends came to 13 bases. The CDR3: CASSSPARFEAFF. The CDR3 nucleotides read TGTGCCAGCAGCTCCCCGGCGCGTTTTGAAGCTTTCTTT.

The chain carries TRBV20-1 and TRBJ2-3; 8 positions agree with TRBD2. The V segment lost 4 bases and the J segment 2 bases; nucleotides outside the gene matches: 8. CDR1 and CDR2 (germline): DFQATT, SNEGSKA (reference sequence). There are 15 residues in the CDR3. The CDR3 nucleotides read TGCAGTGCTACGGGACTAGTGACGGCCACAGATACGCAGTATTTT. It codes for CSATGLVTATDTQYF.